These 27 T cell receptor beta chains came from one sample sequenced in a study of graft-versus-host responses after intestinal transplantation. Their antigens are not known. The data were produced by immunoSEQ multiplex PCR, yet TCRdb's version contains in-frame clones alone and is incomplete. The data hold about 64,000 clones, with 85% to 95% observed a single time. The sequenced sample was unstimulated CD8+ T cells sorted from spleen or lymph node cells, obtained before transplant. The source of these receptors is a human donor who was the organ donor for an intestinal transplant.

The genes are TRBV7-9 and TRBJ1-1; 9 nucleotides align to TRBD1. CDR1 is SEHNR, CDR2 FQNEAQ, per germline (reference sequence). CDR3 length: 13 amino acids. The ends lost 5 bases at V and 5 bases at J; junction bases unmatched: 3. The DNA of the CDR3 is TGTGCCAGCAGCCCGGGACAGGGAACTGAAGCTTTCTTT. The encoded protein is CASSPGQGTEAFF.

This clone was recorded once. The rearrangement joins TRBV11-2 to TRBJ2-3, with 14 positions matching TRBD2. The CDR3 is made up of 20 amino acids. V shed 0 bases and J 1 base; nucleotides not matched to a gene: 9. From germline, CDR1 is SGHAT and CDR2 FQNNGV. The CDR3 DNA is TGTGCCAGCAGCTTAGATCCCGGGACTAGCGGGAGTAGGCGCACAGATACGCAGTATTTT. Protein sequence: CASSLDPGTSGSRRTDTQYF.

The chain uses TRBV28 and TRBJ2-1; TRBD2 agrees at 12 bases. In germline, CDR1 is MDHEN, CDR2 SYDVKM. The CDR3 is made up of 18 amino acids. J gave up 3 bases and V 6 bases, and 12 bases lay outside the gene matches. The CDR3 sequence is CASSQNRLAGGSYNEQFF. The CDR3 DNA reads TGTGCCAGCAGCCAAAACCGGCTAGCGGGAGGGAGCTACAATGAGCAGTTCTTC.

The chain employs TRBV13 and TRBJ1-5, with D uncertain. The CDR3 runs 12 residues. The germline V gene encodes CDR1 PRHDT and CDR2 FYEKMQ (reference sequence). Trimming shortened V by 8 bases and J by 2 bases, and 7 bases separated the two germline ends. The CDR3 region has the DNA TGTGCCAGCGCGCGGGGCAATCAGCCCCAGCATTTT. This gives the protein CASARGNQPQHF. Looking up the rest from reference TRBV13 and TRBJ1-5 gives the full variable domain: AAGVIQSPRHLIKEKRETATLKCYPIPRHDTVYWYQQGPGQDPQFLISFYEKMQSDKGSIPDRFSAQQFSDYHSELNMSSLELGDSALYFCASARGNQPQHFGDGTRLSIL.

In regard to this clone: A junction boundary mismatches the germline segment, possibly from a read error. The J gene is TRBJ2-5, the V gene TRBV7-7; 7 bases map to TRBD2. Germline V lookup: CDR1 SSHAT, CDR2 FNYEAQ (reference sequence). This CDR3 is built from 15 residues. The CDR3 protein is CASSSTPSGKETQYF. The CDR3 coding sequence is TGTGCTAGCAGCTCAACCCCGAGCGGGAAAGAGACCCAGTACTTC.

This chain joins TRBV27 and TRBJ1-1; no clear D gene. CDR1 and CDR2 from the germline V gene are MNHEY and SMNVEV (reference sequence). Between the trimmed V and J ends, which lost 3 bases and 3 bases, there was a span of 8 bases. The CDR3 extends over 13 amino acids. CDR3 loop: CASSFSGDTEAFF. The CDR3 coding sequence is TGTGCCAGCAGTTTTTCGGGTGACACTGAAGCTTTCTTT.

The chain has TRBV9 and TRBJ1-4; unclear D gene. CDR3 length: 17 amino acids. The germline CDR1 and CDR2 sequences are SGDLS and YYNGEE. V was pared by 0 bases and J by 8 bases, with 20 bases between. The CDR3 region is CASSVARLGPGEEKLFF. The CDR3 DNA sequence: TGTGCCAGCAGCGTAGCTAGGTTGGGCCCGGGAGAAGAAAAACTGTTTTTT.

The genes are TRBV2 and TRBJ2-7; 9 positions agree with TRBD2. There are 13 residues in the CDR3. CDR1 is SNHLY and CDR2 is FYNNEI in the germline V gene. V dropped 5 bases and J dropped 7; count of bases not matched to a gene: 6. The CDR3 bases are TGTGCCAGCAGTAACGGACTAGCGACTGAGCAGTACTTC. Protein sequence: CASSNGLATEQYF. The variable domain in full, with the rest retrieved from reference TRBV2 and TRBJ2-7, is EPEVTQTPSHQVTQMGQEVILRCVPISNHLYFYWYRQILGQKVEFLVSFYNNEISEKSEIFDDQFSVERPDGSNFTLKIRSTKLEDSAMYFCASSNGLATEQYFGPGTRLTVT.

The chain employs TRBV5-1 and TRBJ2-5, with TRBD2 identical over 7 bases. V gave up 5 bases and J gave up 1 base; unmatched junction bases: 2. The germline V gene has CDR1 SGHRS and CDR2 YFSETQ. This CDR3 has 13 amino acids. The CDR3: CASRASGQETQYF. In nucleotides, the CDR3 is TGCGCCAGCAGGGCTAGCGGCCAAGAGACCCAGTACTTC.

CDR3 nucleotides: TGCGCCAGCAGCGACCGGGAGAAGGGGGATACGCAGTATTTT. Translation gives CASSDREKGDTQYF. The chain has TRBV5-1 and TRBJ2-3, with TRBD2 as a possible D gene (6 bases). The length of the CDR3 is 14 residues. Trimming stripped 4 bases from V and 6 bases from J, with 15 bases between. CDR1 is SGHRS and CDR2 is YFSETQ in the germline V gene.

V and J are TRBV4-1 and TRBJ2-5, with 9 bases fitting TRBD2. This CDR3 contains 17 residues. V gave up 1 base and J gave up 5 bases; unmatched junction bases: 11. In germline, CDR1 is MGHRA, CDR2 YSYEKL. CDR3 region: CASSQVFEREVEETQYF. The DNA of the CDR3 is TGCGCCAGCAGCCAAGTTTTTGAGCGGGAGGTGGAGGAGACCCAGTACTTC.

A single count supports this clone. The J gene is TRBJ1-4, the V gene TRBV7-6; TRBD1 agrees at 9 bases. The CDR3 extends over 15 amino acids. V lost 3 bases, J lost 7 bases, and 6 bases stayed unmatched. The germline V gene has CDR1 SGHVS and CDR2 FNYEAQ. CDR3 amino acids: CASSLGQGMGEKLFF. DNA for the CDR3: TGTGCCAGCAGCTTGGGACAGGGAATGGGTGAAAAACTGTTTTTT.

The chain has TRBV7-8 and TRBJ2-5; 8 nucleotides agree with TRBD1. This CDR3 is built from 13 residues. The V gene's germline CDR1 is SGHVS and CDR2 FQNEAQ. The V segment lost 4 bases and the J segment 11 bases; nucleotides outside the gene matches: 9. CDR3 sequence: CASSSWTGQEQYF. DNA for the CDR3: TGTGCCAGCAGCTCCTGGACAGGGCAGGAGCAGTACTTC.

This chain joins TRBV2 and TRBJ2-7; 8 bases match TRBD2. The trim removed 9 bases at V and 3 bases at J, leaving 10 bases unmatched. CDR1 is SNHLY and CDR2 is FYNNEI in the germline V gene. The CDR3 spans 14 residues. CDR3 protein: CASSPGLEIYEQYF. The CDR3 DNA follows: TGTGCCAGTTCGCCGGGACTAGAGATCTACGAGCAGTACTTC. The whole variable domain, filled in from reference TRBV2 and TRBJ2-7, reads EPEVTQTPSHQVTQMGQEVILRCVPISNHLYFYWYRQILGQKVEFLVSFYNNEISEKSEIFDDQFSVERPDGSNFTLKIRSTKLEDSAMYFCASSPGLEIYEQYFGPGTRLTVT.

V and J are TRBV29-1 and TRBJ2-1, with 11 nucleotides matching TRBD2. Germline values: CDR1 SQVTM, CDR2 ANQGSEA. CDR3 length equals 16 residues. The V gene end was trimmed by 3 bases and the J gene end by 2 bases; junction bases not matched to a gene: 6. CDR3 in DNA: TGCAGCGTTGAGAGGGGACTAGCGGCAACCTACAATGAGCAGTTCTTC. Translating it yields CSVERGLAATYNEQFF.

The V call is TRBV28, the J call TRBJ1-2; 7 bases line up with TRBD1. CDR1 is MDHEN, CDR2 SYDVKM, per germline. Trimming cost V 8 bases and J 2 bases; bases outside gene matches: 11. This CDR3 has 15 residues. The CDR3 nucleotides are TGTGCCAGCCGGCCCAGGGGGACAAGAAACTATGGCTACACCTTC. Its translation: CASRPRGTRNYGYTF.

The V and J genes are TRBV28 and TRBJ2-1; TRBD1 aligns across 8 bases. This CDR3 contains 18 residues. The germline gives CDR1 MDHEN, CDR2 SYDVKM. Trimming cost V 5 bases and J 1 base; bases outside gene matches: 13. This chain's CDR3 is CASSPLETGTGSYNEQFF. The CDR3 DNA reads as TGTGCCAGCAGTCCTCTCGAAACCGGGACAGGATCCTACAATGAGCAGTTCTTC.

The gene calls are TRBV21-1 and TRBJ1-5. TRBV21-1 is listed as a pseudogene. The CDR3 has 17 residues. The CDR3 DNA is TGTGCCAGCACCAAAGAGGCAGGAGGCCATAGCAATCAGCCCCAGCATTTT. Its protein product is CASTKEAGGHSNQPQHF.

V usage is TRBV19 and J usage is TRBJ2-1; D remains unclear. Germline loops: CDR1 LNHDA, CDR2 SQIVND (reference sequence). This CDR3 region has 14 residues. Trimming pared 7 bases from V and 8 bases from J, leaving 18 bases between. The DNA for the CDR3 is TGTGCCAGTAAAGAGTCCTCTCCTGTAGATGAGCAGTTCTTC. Encoded protein: CASKESSPVDEQFF.

Comments on this clone: A read error may account for a junction end that differs from germline. This rearrangement joins TRBV6-1 to TRBJ2-7, with 12 nucleotides matching TRBD2. The CDR3 totals 15 residues. In germline, CDR1 is MNHNS, CDR2 SASEGT. The CDR3 DNA reads as TGTGCCAGCAGTGGACTAGCGGGAGACCACTACGGGCAGTACTTC. It yields the protein CASSGLAGDHYGQYF.

The chain combines TRBV27 with TRBJ2-7, with D perhaps matching TRBD1 (6 bases). Trimming cost V 8 bases and J 1 base, with 12 bases left between them. Germline V gives CDR1 MNHEY, CDR2 SMNVEV (reference sequence). The CDR3 loop spans 13 amino acids. The CDR3 reads CASRLQGSYEQYF. In nucleotides, the CDR3 is TGTGCCAGCCGACTACAGGGTTCCTACGAGCAGTACTTC.

This sequence joins TRBV4-1 and TRBJ2-7; D may be TRBD1 (5 bases). V shed 4 bases and J shed 7 bases, with 14 bases lying between them. The length of the CDR3 is 13 residues. The germline CDR1 and CDR2 sequences are MGHRA and YSYEKL. The CDR3 nucleotides read TGCGCCAGCAGCCCGTCGACAGCTTGGGAGCAGTACTTC. This translates into CASSPSTAWEQYF.

The rearrangement joins TRBV4-3 to TRBJ2-5; weak D call: TRBD1 (6 bases). The CDR3 length is 15 residues. In germline, CDR1 is LGHNA, CDR2 YSLEER. V lost 0 bases to trimming and J lost 2 bases, with 10 bases between them. The CDR3 reads CASSQDRTAQETQYF. Written as DNA, the CDR3 is TGCGCCAGCAGCCAAGATCGGACAGCTCAAGAGACCCAGTACTTC.

The rearrangement links TRBV15 to TRBJ1-4, with TRBD1 matching over 9 bases. The CDR3 covers 14 residues. V was clipped by 5 bases and J by 8 bases; unmatched bases: 6. Germline V lookup: CDR1 LNHNV, CDR2 YYDKDF (reference sequence). For the CDR3, the DNA is TGTGCCACCAGCGGGACAGGGCTGGGGGAAAAACTGTTTTTT. Amino acid sequence: CATSGTGLGEKLFF.

The CDR3 nucleotides read TGTGCCAGCAGTCCAGTCGGACACCTAATAGCCAAAAACATTCAGTACTTC. Amino acids: CASSPVGHLIAKNIQYF. The genes are TRBV2 and TRBJ2-4, with a tentative D call TRBD1 (5 bases). Germline CDR1 SNHLY, CDR2 FYNNEI. The CDR3 is 17 amino acids. V was shortened by 5 bases and J by 0 bases, with 17 bases between the two germline ends.

The J gene is TRBJ1-1, the V gene TRBV15; no clear D gene. Germline lookup yields CDR1 LNHNV and CDR2 YYDKDF (reference sequence). CDR3 length: 12 amino acids. Trimming left V 6 bases short and J 1 base short, with 6 bases between. The CDR3 nucleotides read TGTGCCACCAGTATTAGGAACACTGAAGCTTTCTTT. Translating gives CATSIRNTEAFF.

In this sample, this clone turned up once. The chain recombines TRBV9 with TRBJ2-7; 8 nucleotides line up with TRBD2. This CDR3 has 14 residues. Trimming removed 3 bases from V and 5 bases from J; junction bases left unmatched: 7. The germline V gene encodes CDR1 SGDLS and CDR2 YYNGEE. CDR3: CASSAGTRRHEQYF. The CDR3 bases are TGTGCCAGCAGCGCCGGGACTAGAAGACACGAGCAGTACTTC.